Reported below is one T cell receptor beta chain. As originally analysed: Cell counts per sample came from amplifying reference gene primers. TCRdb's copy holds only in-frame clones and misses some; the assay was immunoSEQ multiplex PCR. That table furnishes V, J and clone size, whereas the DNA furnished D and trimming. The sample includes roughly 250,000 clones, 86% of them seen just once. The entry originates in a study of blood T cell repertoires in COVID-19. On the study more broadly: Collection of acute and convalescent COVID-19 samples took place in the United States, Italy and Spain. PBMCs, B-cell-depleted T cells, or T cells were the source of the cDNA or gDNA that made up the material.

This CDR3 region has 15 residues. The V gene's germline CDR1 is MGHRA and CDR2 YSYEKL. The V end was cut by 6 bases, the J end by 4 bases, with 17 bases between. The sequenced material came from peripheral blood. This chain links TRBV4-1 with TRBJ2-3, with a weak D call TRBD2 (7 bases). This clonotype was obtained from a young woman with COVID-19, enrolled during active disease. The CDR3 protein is CASSQLAGAADTQYF. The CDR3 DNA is TGCGCCAGCAGTCAGTTGGCGGGGGCGGCAGATACGCAGTATTTT.